This TCR beta chain was observed in a study of human thymus T cells. No fixed cell number was used; all available blood leukocytes supplied DNA. The data were produced by immunoSEQ multiplex PCR, yet TCRdb's version contains in-frame clones alone and is incomplete. The sample yields tens of thousands of clones, roughly 94% seen once. The germline V gene encodes CDR1 LNHDA and CDR2 SQIVND (reference sequence). This CDR3 contains 14 residues. V lost 5 bases and J 7 bases, leaving 15 bases between the germline ends. Sequenced material: blood. The TCR was taken from a boy younger than two with a congenital heart defect but otherwise immunologically healthy. The rearrangement joins TRBV19 to TRBJ2-1; D uncertain. CDR3 residues: CASSPWVLGNEQFF. As DNA, the CDR3 is TGTGCCAGTAGTCCGTGGGTTTTAGGGAATGAGCAGTTCTTC.